Listed below are T cell receptor beta chains from one sample, sequenced in a study of immune evolution from preneoplasia to lung adenocarcinoma. This table comes from immunoSEQ multiplex PCR, and its TCRdb copy is limited to in-frame clones, with some not included. The sample contains approximately 4,000 clones, 81% of which appear only once. The material sequenced was FFPE adjacent normal lung tissue. The receptors were sampled from a person in their 70s with lung adenocarcinoma. Both conserved end residues are part of each CDR3. D genes are given only for firm matches. Only part of the rows carry a size: once, few, many, or a class if the clone is expanded.

j_call d_call v_call clone_size cdr3_nt cdr3_aa
TRBJ2-7 NA TRBV11-3 few TGTGCCAGCAGCCCGAGCTCCTACGAGCAGTACTTC CASSPSSYEQYF
TRBJ2-7 NA TRBV6-5 NA TGTGCCAGCAGTTACCACCCGACCGACCCTCGAGAGCAGTACTTC CASSYHPTDPREQYF
TRBJ2-2 TRBD1 TRBV11-2 NA TGTGCCAGCAGCTTACAGGGGGCGGACACCGGGGAGCTGTTTTTT CASSLQGADTGELFF
TRBJ2-7 TRBD2 TRBV28 NA TGTGCCAGCAGTAAACAAACCCTCGGGGGGGAGCAGTACTTC CASSKQTLGGEQYF
TRBJ2-5 TRBD1 TRBV4-1 NA TGCGCCAGCAGCCACCAACGACAGGGGAACCAAGAGACCCAGTACTTC CASSHQRQGNQETQYF
TRBJ2-5 NA TRBV28 NA TGTGCCAGCAGCATACCGGGACACTTAGAAGAGACCCAGTACTTC CASSIPGHLEETQYF
TRBJ2-7 TRBD2 TRBV4-1 NA TGCGCCAGCAGCCTGACTAGCGGGCCAACCTACGAGCAGTACTTC CASSLTSGPTYEQYF
TRBJ2-1 TRBD2 TRBV11-2 NA TGTGCCAGCAGCTTTCTCTCAGGGACTAGCTGGTTCTTC CASSFLSGTSWFF
TRBJ2-2 TRBD2 TRBV5-4 NA TGTGCCAGCAGCTTGGGGGTAGCGGGAGCCAACGGGGAGCTGTTTTTT CASSLGVAGANGELFF
TRBJ2-1 NA TRBV6-6 NA TGTGCCAGCAGTTACCAACAGGGTCCGCAGTTCTTC CASSYQQGPQFF
TRBJ2-3 TRBD1 TRBV29-1 NA TGCAGCGTTGTGGGGACAGAAGATACGCAGTATTTT CSVVGTEDTQYF
TRBJ2-7 TRBD2 TRBV7-9 NA TGTGCCAGCAGCTTAAATGTAGCGGGAGACTACGAGCAGTACTTC CASSLNVAGDYEQYF
TRBJ2-3 NA TRBV2 NA TGTGCCAGCAGCCTAGCGTTTTCAGATACGCAGTATTTT CASSLAFSDTQYF
TRBJ2-5 TRBD2 TRBV7-7 NA TGTGCTAGCAGCCAAGGCTCGACTAGCTGGGAGACCCAGTACTTC CASSQGSTSWETQYF
TRBJ1-2 TRBD1 TRBV5-1 NA TGCGCCAGCAGCGGACGGATGGACAGGGGGTCGAGCTATGGCTACACCTTC CASSGRMDRGSSYGYTF
TRBJ2-5 NA TRBV6-5 NA TGTGCCAGCAGTGACGGCCCCCCAGAGACCCAGTACTTC CASSDGPPETQYF
TRBJ2-1 TRBD2 TRBV28 NA TGTGCCAGCAGTTCTCCCGCGGGGGGGCTGTACAATGAGCAGTTCTTC CASSSPAGGLYNEQFF
TRBJ2-7 TRBD1 TRBV5-1 NA TGCGCCACTTCGAGGGACAGCACGTCCTACGAGCAGTACTTC CATSRDSTSYEQYF
TRBJ1-2 NA TRBV28 NA TGTGCCAGCAGTTCCCCTCTGGGCGACTATTCTGGGGAGGGCTACACCTTC CASSSPLGDYSGEGYTF
TRBJ2-7 NA TRBV5-4 once TGTGCCAGCAGCTTGGGGAGAGACGGCTCCTACGAGCAGTACTTC CASSLGRDGSYEQYF
TRBJ1-1 NA TRBV5-1 NA TGCGCCAGCAGCTTCCGGACCGACGGTGGTGAAGCTTTCTTT CASSFRTDGGEAFF
TRBJ2-7 NA TRBV28 NA TGTGCCAGCAGTTCCTTACCACAGGGGACTAAGGCCTACGAGCAGTACTTC CASSSLPQGTKAYEQYF
TRBJ2-5 NA TRBV5-8 NA TGTGCCAGCAGCTTTATCCGCGAGACCCAGTACTTC CASSFIRETQYF
TRBJ1-2 NA TRBV7-2 NA TGTGCCAGCAGCTTAGGGCGGGGGACTAACTATGGCTACACCTTC CASSLGRGTNYGYTF
TRBJ2-7 NA TRBV7-9 NA TGTGCCAGCAGCTCGACGGACCGCTCCTACGAGCAGTACTTC CASSSTDRSYEQYF
TRBJ2-7 TRBD2 TRBV6-1 NA TGTGCCAGCAGCGCGTTAGCGGGAGGGCCGGAGGAGCAGTACTTC CASSALAGGPEEQYF
TRBJ2-2 NA TRBV12-5 NA TGTGCTAGTGTCCCTCCCACAGGGCACGGGGAGCTGTTTTTT CASVPPTGHGELFF
TRBJ2-7 TRBD1 TRBV7-2 NA TGTGCCAGCAGCTTACGGACAGGGGGCATCAACGAGCAGTACTTC CASSLRTGGINEQYF
TRBJ2-1 NA TRBV15 NA TGTGCCACCAGGGGTATCGGGGGCGGGAATGAGCAGTTCTTC CATRGIGGGNEQFF
TRBJ1-2 NA TRBV7-9 NA TGTGCCAGCAGCTCCACTGAACACTGGGCTGACTACACCTTC CASSSTEHWADYTF
TRBJ2-2 TRBD1 TRBV6-5 NA TGTGCCAGCAGGCTACAGGGGTTGGCCGGGGAGCTGTTTTTT CASRLQGLAGELFF
TRBJ2-1 TRBD2 TRBV10-3 once TGTGCCATCAGTAGCACTAGCGGGAACAATGAGCAGTTCTTC CAISSTSGNNEQFF
TRBJ2-2 TRBD1 TRBV6-5 NA TGTGCCAGCAGTTACAGTTTGGGACAGAGAACCGGGGAGCTGTTTTTT CASSYSLGQRTGELFF
TRBJ2-1 NA TRBV5-1 NA TGCGCCAGCAGCTTGGACGTAGGCGGGATGTGGAATGAGCAGTTCTTC CASSLDVGGMWNEQFF
TRBJ1-5 NA TRBV30 NA TGTGCCTGGAGTGTAGGGGAAGGGCAGCCCCAGCATTTT CAWSVGEGQPQHF
TRBJ2-1 NA TRBV7-8 few TGTGCCAGCAGCTTTAGGGCCCCTTACAATGAGCAGTTCTTC CASSFRAPYNEQFF
TRBJ1-4 NA TRBV14 NA TGTGCCAGCAGCCAGCGCCGGGCGGGAGAAAAACTGTTTTTT CASSQRRAGEKLFF
TRBJ2-3 NA TRBV5-1 few TGCGCCAGCAGCTTGGGGGGCACTAGCACAGATACGCAGTATTTT CASSLGGTSTDTQYF
TRBJ1-1 NA TRBV6-5 few TGTGCCAGCAGAGATTTAAAGAACACTGAAGCTTTCTTT CASRDLKNTEAFF
TRBJ2-3 TRBD2 TRBV9 NA TGTGCCAGCAGCCTGACTAGCGCGACAGATACGCAGTATTTT CASSLTSATDTQYF
TRBJ1-2 TRBD1 TRBV5-4 NA TGTGCCAGCAGCTGGGGACAGGGTAACTATGGCTACACCTTC CASSWGQGNYGYTF
TRBJ2-1 TRBD2 TRBV11-2 NA TGTGCCAGCAGCTTATCTCAACTAGCGGGGTTGTTCGATGAGCAGTTCTTC CASSLSQLAGLFDEQFF
TRBJ2-7 NA TRBV6-1 NA TGTGCCAGCAGTGCACAGTCCTACGAGCAGTACTTC CASSAQSYEQYF
TRBJ2-2 NA TRBV9 NA TGTGCCAGCAGCCAACGACAGGAGAACACCGGGGAGCTGTTTTTT CASSQRQENTGELFF